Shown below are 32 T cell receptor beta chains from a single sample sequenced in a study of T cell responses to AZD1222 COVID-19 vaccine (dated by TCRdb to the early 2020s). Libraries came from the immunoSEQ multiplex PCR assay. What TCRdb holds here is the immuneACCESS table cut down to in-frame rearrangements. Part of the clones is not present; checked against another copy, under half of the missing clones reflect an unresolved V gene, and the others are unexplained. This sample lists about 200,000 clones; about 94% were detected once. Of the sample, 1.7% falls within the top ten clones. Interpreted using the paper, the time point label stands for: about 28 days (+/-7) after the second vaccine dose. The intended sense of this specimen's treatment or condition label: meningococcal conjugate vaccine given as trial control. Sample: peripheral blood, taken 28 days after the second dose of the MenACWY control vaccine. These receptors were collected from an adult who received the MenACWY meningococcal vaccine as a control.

The CDR3 spells CASSFSGDQPQHF. CDR3 bases: TGTGCCAGCAGTTTCTCAGGAGATCAGCCCCAGCATTTT. The gene calls are TRBV12-3 or TRBV12-4 and TRBJ1-5; D gene ambiguous. Trimming left V 3 bases short and J 5 bases short, with 8 bases between. The CDR3 length is 13 residues.

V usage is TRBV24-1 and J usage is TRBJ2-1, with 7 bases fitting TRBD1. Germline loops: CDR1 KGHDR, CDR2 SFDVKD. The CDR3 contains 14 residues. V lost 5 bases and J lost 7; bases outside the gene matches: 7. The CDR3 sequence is CATSVGRDRNEQFF. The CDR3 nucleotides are TGTGCCACCAGTGTAGGCCGGGACAGAAATGAGCAGTTCTTC.

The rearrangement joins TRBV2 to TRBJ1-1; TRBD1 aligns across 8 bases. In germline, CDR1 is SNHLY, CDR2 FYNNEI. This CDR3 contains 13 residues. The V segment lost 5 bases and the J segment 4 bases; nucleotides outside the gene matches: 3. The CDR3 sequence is CASSRTGSTEAFF. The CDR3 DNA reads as TGTGCCAGCAGTCGGACAGGGAGCACTGAAGCTTTCTTT.

The CDR3 DNA follows: TGTGCCAGCAGCCGCCCTGACAAGACCTATGGCTACACCTTC. Its protein product is CASSRPDKTYGYTF. This chain connects TRBV28 to TRBJ1-2; no firm D call. Germline loops: CDR1 MDHEN, CDR2 SYDVKM. The CDR3 is made up of 14 amino acids. V was pared by 6 bases and J by 4 bases, with 15 bases between.

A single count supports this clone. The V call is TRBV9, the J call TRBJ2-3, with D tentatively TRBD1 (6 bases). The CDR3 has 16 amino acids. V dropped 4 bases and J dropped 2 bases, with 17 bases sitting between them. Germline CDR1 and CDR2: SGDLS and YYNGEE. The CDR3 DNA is TGTGCCAGCAGCCCGAGGGGTGGGGGCAACACAGATACGCAGTATTTT. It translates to CASSPRGGGNTDTQYF.

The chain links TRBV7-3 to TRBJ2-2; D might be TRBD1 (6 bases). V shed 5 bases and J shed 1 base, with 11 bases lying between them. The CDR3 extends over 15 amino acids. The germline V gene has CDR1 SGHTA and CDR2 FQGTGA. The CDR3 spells CASSLQGQNTGELFF. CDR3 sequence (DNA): TGTGCCAGCAGCCTACAGGGACAGAACACCGGGGAGCTGTTTTTT.

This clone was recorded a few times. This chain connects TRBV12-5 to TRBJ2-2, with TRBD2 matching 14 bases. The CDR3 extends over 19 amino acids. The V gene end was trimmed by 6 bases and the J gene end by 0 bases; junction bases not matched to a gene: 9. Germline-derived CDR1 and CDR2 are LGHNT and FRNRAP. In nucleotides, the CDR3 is TGTGCTAGTGGCTCGGGACTAGCGGGAGCCCCCTCGAACACCGGGGAGCTGTTTTTT. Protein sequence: CASGSGLAGAPSNTGELFF.

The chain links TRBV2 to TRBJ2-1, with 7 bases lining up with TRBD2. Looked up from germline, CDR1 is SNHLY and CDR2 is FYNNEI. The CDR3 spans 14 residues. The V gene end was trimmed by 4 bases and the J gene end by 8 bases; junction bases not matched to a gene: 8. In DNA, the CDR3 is TGTGCCAGCAGTGCCGGACTAGTATTGGATGAGCAGTTCTTC. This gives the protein CASSAGLVLDEQFF.

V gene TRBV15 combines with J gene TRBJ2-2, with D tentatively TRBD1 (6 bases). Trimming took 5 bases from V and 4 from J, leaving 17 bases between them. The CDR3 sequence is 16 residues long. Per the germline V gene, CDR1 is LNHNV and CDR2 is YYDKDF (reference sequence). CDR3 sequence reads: CATSPLTGMSTGELFF. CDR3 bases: TGTGCCACCAGCCCCCTCACAGGGATGAGCACCGGGGAGCTGTTTTTT.

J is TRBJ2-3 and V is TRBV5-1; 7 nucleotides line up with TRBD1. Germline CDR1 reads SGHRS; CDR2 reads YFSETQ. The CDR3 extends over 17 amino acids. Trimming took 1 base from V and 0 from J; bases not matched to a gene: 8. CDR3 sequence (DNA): TGCGCCAGCAGCTTGTGGGCAGGGGGTGCTAGCACAGATACGCAGTATTTT. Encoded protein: CASSLWAGGASTDTQYF.

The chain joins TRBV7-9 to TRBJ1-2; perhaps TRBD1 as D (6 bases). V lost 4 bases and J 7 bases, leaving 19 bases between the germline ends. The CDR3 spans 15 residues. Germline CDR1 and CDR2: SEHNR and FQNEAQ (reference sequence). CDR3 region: CASSWSATGRGGYTF. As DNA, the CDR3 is TGTGCCAGCAGCTGGTCCGCGACAGGCCGGGGTGGCTACACCTTC.

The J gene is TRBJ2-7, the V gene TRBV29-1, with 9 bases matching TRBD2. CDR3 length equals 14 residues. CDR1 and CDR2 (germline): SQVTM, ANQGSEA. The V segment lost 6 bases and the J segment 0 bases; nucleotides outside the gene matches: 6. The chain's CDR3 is CSVRLAESSYEQYF. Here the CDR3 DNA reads TGCAGCGTACGACTAGCGGAGAGCTCCTACGAGCAGTACTTC.

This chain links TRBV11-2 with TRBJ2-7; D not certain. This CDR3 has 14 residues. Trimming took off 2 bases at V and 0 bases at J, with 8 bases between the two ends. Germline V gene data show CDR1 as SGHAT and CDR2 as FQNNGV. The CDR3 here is CASSLQASSYEQYF. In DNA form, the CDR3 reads TGTGCCAGCAGCTTACAGGCCAGCTCCTACGAGCAGTACTTC.

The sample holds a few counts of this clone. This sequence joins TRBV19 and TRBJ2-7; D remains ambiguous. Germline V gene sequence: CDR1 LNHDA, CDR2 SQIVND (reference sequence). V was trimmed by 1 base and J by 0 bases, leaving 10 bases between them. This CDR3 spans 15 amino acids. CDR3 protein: CASSIATGSSYEQYF. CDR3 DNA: TGTGCCAGTAGTATAGCGACCGGTAGCTCCTACGAGCAGTACTTC.

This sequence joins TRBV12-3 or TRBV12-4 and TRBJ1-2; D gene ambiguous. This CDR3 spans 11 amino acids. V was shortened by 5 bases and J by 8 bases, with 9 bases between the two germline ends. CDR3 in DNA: TGTGCCAGCAGTCACCTAGGGGGCTACACCTTC. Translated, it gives CASSHLGGYTF.

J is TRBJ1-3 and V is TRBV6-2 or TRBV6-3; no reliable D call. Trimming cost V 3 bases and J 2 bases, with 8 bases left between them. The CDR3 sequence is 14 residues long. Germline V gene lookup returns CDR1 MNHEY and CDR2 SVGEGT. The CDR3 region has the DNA TGTGCCAGCAGTTATGGGGAAACTGGAAACACCATATATTTT. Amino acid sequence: CASSYGETGNTIYF.

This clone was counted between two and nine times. Written as DNA, the CDR3 is TGTGCCAGCAGCTTCGGGGACGTTTTGAACACTGAAGCTTTCTTT. It specifies CASSFGDVLNTEAFF. The J gene is TRBJ1-1, the V gene TRBV7-2, with D possibly matching TRBD1 (5 bases). V shed 3 bases and J shed 0 bases, with 11 bases lying between them. This CDR3 has 15 amino acids. Germline assignment: CDR1 SGHTA and CDR2 FQGNSA.

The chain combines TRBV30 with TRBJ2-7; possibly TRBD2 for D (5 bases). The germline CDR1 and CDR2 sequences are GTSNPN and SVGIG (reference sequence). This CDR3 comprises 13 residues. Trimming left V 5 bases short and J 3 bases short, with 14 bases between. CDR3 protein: CAWGVGRGYEQYF. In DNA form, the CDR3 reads TGTGCCTGGGGAGTGGGCCGGGGCTACGAGCAGTACTTC.

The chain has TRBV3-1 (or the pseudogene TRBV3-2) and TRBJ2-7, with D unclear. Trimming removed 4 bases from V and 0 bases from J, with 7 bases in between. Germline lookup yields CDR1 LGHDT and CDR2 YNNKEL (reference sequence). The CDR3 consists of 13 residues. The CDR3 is CASSRRSSYEQYF. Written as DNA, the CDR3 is TGTGCCAGCAGCCGAAGAAGCTCCTACGAGCAGTACTTC.

Here the CDR3 reads CASSILRGKVFF. CDR3 coding DNA: TGTGCCAGTAGTATACTACGGGGGAAGGTGTTTTTT. This chain joins TRBV19 and TRBJ1-4; weak D call: TRBD1 (5 bases). This CDR3 spans 12 amino acids. V was clipped by 2 bases and J by 15 bases, with 13 bases between them. Germline CDR1 and CDR2: LNHDA and SQIVND (reference sequence).

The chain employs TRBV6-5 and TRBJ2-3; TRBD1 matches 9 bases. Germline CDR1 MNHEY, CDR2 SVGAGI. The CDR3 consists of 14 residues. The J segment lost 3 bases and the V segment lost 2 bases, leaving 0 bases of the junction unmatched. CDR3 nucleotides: TGTGCCAGCAGTTACGGACAGGGGACAGATACGCAGTATTTT. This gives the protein CASSYGQGTDTQYF.

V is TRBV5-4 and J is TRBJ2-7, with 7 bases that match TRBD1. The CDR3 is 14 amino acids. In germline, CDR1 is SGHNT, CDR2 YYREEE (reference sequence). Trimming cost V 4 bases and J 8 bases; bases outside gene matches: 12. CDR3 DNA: TGTGCCAGCAGCGGTCCTGGGCAGGGGGTAAAGCAGTACTTC. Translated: CASSGPGQGVKQYF.

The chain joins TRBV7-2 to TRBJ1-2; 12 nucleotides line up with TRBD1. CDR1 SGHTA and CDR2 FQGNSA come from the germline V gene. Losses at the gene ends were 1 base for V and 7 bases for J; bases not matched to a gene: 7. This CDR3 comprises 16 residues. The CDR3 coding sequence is TGTGCCAGCAGCTTAGGCATAGGGACAGGGGGCGTTGGCTACACCTTC. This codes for CASSLGIGTGGVGYTF.

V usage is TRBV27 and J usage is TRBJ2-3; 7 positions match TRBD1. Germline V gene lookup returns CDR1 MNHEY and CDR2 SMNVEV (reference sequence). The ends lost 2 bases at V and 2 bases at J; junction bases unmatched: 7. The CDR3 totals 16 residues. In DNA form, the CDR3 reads TGTGCCAGCAGTTTAGTACAGGGGATACACACAGATACGCAGTATTTT. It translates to CASSLVQGIHTDTQYF.

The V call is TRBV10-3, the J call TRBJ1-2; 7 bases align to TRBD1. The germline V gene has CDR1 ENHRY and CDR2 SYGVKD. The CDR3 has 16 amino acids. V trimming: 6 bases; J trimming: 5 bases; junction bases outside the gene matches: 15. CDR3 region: CAIRRGRQGPSYGYTF. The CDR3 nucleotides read TGTGCCATCAGACGTGGTAGACAGGGACCGTCGTATGGCTACACCTTC.

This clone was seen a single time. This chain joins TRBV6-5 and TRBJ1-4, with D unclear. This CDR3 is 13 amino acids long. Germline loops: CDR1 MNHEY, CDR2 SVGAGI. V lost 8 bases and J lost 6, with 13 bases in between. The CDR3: CASSSGADEKLFF. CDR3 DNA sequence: TGTGCCAGCTCCTCAGGCGCTGATGAAAAACTGTTTTTT.

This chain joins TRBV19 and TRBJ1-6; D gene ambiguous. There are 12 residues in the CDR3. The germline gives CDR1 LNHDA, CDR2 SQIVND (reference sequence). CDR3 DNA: TGTGGTACCGGCTCCTATAATTCACCCCTCCACTTT. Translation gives CGTGSYNSPLHF. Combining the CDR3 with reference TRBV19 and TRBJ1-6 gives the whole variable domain DGGITQSPKYLFRKEGQNVTLSCEQNLNHDAMYWYRQDPGQGLRLIYYSQIVNDFQKGDIAEGYSVSREKKESFPLTVTSAQKNPTAFYLCGTGSYNSPLHFGNGTRLTVT.

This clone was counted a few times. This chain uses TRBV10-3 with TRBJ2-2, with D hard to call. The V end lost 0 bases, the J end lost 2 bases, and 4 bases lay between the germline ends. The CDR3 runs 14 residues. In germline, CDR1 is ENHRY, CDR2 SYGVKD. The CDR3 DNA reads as TGTGCCATCAGTGAGTCCTCAAACACCGGGGAGCTGTTTTTT. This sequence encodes CAISESSNTGELFF.

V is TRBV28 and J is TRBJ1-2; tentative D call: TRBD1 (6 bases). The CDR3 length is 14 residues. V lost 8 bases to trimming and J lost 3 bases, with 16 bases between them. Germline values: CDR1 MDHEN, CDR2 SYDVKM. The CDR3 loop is CASHGGQSYYGYTF. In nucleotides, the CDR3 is TGTGCCAGCCATGGAGGACAGTCCTACTATGGCTACACCTTC.

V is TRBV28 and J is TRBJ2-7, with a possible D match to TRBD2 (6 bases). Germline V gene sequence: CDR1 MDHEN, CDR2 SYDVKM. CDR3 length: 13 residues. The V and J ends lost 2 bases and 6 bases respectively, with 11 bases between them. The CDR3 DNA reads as TGTGCCAGCAGTTTAGTTGGAGGGAGCGAGCAGTACTTC. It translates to CASSLVGGSEQYF.

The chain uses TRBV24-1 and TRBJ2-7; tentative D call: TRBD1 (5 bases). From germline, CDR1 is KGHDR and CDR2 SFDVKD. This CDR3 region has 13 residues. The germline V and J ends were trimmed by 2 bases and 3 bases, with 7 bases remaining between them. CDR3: CATSDYQGYEQYF. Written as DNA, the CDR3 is TGTGCCACCAGTGATTATCAGGGCTACGAGCAGTACTTC.

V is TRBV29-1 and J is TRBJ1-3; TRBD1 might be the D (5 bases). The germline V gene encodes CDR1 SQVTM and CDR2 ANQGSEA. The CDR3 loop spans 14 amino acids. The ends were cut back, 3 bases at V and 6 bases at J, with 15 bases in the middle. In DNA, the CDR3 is TGCAGCGTTGAGGTGGACGGGGACTTAAACACCATATATTTT. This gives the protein CSVEVDGDLNTIYF.